Listed below are T cell receptor beta chains from one sample, sequenced in a study of beta chain features in type 1 diabetes. Assay: immunoSEQ multiplex PCR; the TCRdb copy retains only in-frame clones and omits some. In the table there are some 200,000 clones, about a tenth of which are singletons. Sequencing was carried out using central memory CD4+ T cells from blood. The source is a man between 18 and 35 years old in good health. The CDR3 runs from the conserved cysteine through the conserved F or W. D genes are given only for firm matches. Clone size is not always given. Where it is, it says once, few, many or a class for expanded clones.

TRBJ1-5 - - TRBV11-2 CASSLVGGLGQPQHF TGTGCCAGCAGCTTAGTGGGGGGCCTCGGACAGCCCCAGCATTTT
TRBJ1-5 - - TRBV5-1 CASSLASGPDQPQHF TGCGCCAGCAGCTTGGCCTCGGGTCCGGATCAGCCCCAGCATTTT
TRBJ1-2 few - TRBV30 CAWSGGTYGYTF TGTGCCTGGAGCGGGGGCACATATGGCTACACCTTC
TRBJ2-7 - - TRBV4-3 CASSQDRTGYEQYF TGCGCCAGCAGCCAAGATAGGACGGGCTACGAGCAGTACTTC
TRBJ2-1 few - TRBV20-1 CSVPGAKEQFF TGCAGTGTCCCCGGGGCTAAGGAGCAGTTCTTC
TRBJ1-5 few TRBD1 TRBV5-5 CASSLTGGDQPQHF TGTGCCAGCAGCTTGACAGGGGGGGATCAGCCCCAGCATTTT
TRBJ2-1 - - TRBV7-3 CASSSFPTGINEQFF TGTGCCAGCAGCTCCTTCCCGACAGGAATTAATGAGCAGTTCTTC
TRBJ2-6 many - TRBV28 CASSISPAGSGANVLTF TGTGCCAGCAGCATATCCCCGGCGGGGTCTGGGGCCAACGTCCTGACTTTC
TRBJ2-1 few - TRBV7-2 CASSFSSGGYNEQFF TGTGCCAGCAGCTTTTCGAGCGGAGGCTACAATGAGCAGTTCTTC
TRBJ2-3 - - TRBV5-1 CASSLGGESTDTQYF TGCGCCAGCAGCTTGGGAGGGGAGAGCACAGATACGCAGTATTTT
TRBJ2-1 few - TRBV5-1 CASSLEFGGEQFF TGCGCCAGCAGCTTGGAGTTTGGAGGTGAGCAGTTCTTC
TRBJ2-7 - - TRBV18 CASSPPYTSYEQYF TGTGCCAGCTCACCTCCGTACACCTCCTACGAGCAGTACTTC
TRBJ1-2 many - TRBV30 CAWSVGQFGYTF TGTGCCTGGAGTGTAGGACAGTTTGGCTACACCTTC
TRBJ2-3 few TRBD2 TRBV27 CASKMGGRLDTQYF TGTGCCAGCAAGATGGGCGGGAGGCTAGATACGCAGTATTTT
TRBJ2-3 few TRBD2 TRBV6-1 CASSPRGLTDTQYF TGTGCCAGCAGCCCGAGGGGACTAACAGATACGCAGTATTTT
TRBJ2-2 many TRBD1 TRBV5-1 CASREGGASTGELFF TGCGCCAGCAGGGAAGGGGGCGCATCGACCGGGGAGCTGTTTTTT
TRBJ1-2 - - TRBV5-6 CASSDRGRDYGYTF TGTGCCAGCAGCGATCGGGGCCGAGACTATGGCTACACCTTC
TRBJ2-1 - - TRBV18 CATSNRHNEQFF TGTGCCACCTCGAACAGGCACAATGAGCAGTTCTTC
TRBJ2-1 - - TRBV19 CATSQNLGDSYNEQFF TGTGCTACTAGCCAAAACCTAGGAGACTCCTACAATGAGCAGTTCTTC
TRBJ2-7 - TRBD1 TRBV5-4 CASSRDRGYEQYF TGTGCCAGCAGCCGGGACAGGGGGTACGAGCAGTACTTC
TRBJ2-7 - - TRBV9 CASSRGRASYEQYF TGTGCCAGCAGCCGGGGTAGAGCCTCCTACGAGCAGTACTTC
TRBJ2-2 - - TRBV4-2 CASSQDSLTGELFF TGTGCCAGCAGCCAAGATTCGCTGACCGGGGAGCTGTTTTTT
TRBJ1-2 many TRBD1 TRBV29-1 CSVEDRDRGAYGYTF TGCAGCGTTGAAGATCGGGACAGGGGGGCCTATGGCTACACCTTC
TRBJ2-1 - TRBD2 TRBV30 CAWARTSGNEQFF TGTGCCTGGGCAAGAACTAGCGGAAATGAGCAGTTCTTC
TRBJ2-1 few - TRBV9 CASSPIAGPYNEQFF TGTGCCAGCAGCCCCATTGCAGGGCCCTACAATGAGCAGTTCTTC
TRBJ2-1 many TRBD2 TRBV4-3 CASSQGGGYNEQFF TGCGCCAGCAGCCAAGGCGGGGGATACAATGAGCAGTTCTTC
TRBJ2-1 few TRBD2 TRBV9 CASSPMSGVSYNEQFF TGTGCCAGCAGCCCGATGAGCGGGGTCTCCTACAATGAGCAGTTCTTC
TRBJ2-1 - TRBD2 TRBV7-8 CASRLSGRLANEQFF TGTGCCAGCAGACTTAGCGGGAGATTAGCGAATGAGCAGTTCTTC
TRBJ2-7 - TRBD2 TRBV28 CASSPLGLAGGTYEQYF TGTGCCAGCAGTCCCTTGGGACTAGCGGGAGGTACCTACGAGCAGTACTTC
TRBJ2-1 few - TRBV18 CASSSISENEQFF TGTGCCAGCTCATCAATATCAGAGAATGAGCAGTTCTTC
TRBJ2-7 few TRBD1 TRBV7-6 CASSLVGQGYEQYF TGTGCCAGCAGCTTAGTGGGACAGGGCTACGAGCAGTACTTC
TRBJ2-7 - - TRBV11-2 CASSLGLSSYEQYF TGTGCCAGCAGCTTGGGCCTCAGCTCCTACGAGCAGTACTTC
TRBJ2-3 many - TRBV29-1 CSVETASDTQYF TGCAGCGTTGAGACGGCGTCAGATACGCAGTATTTT
TRBJ2-1 - - TRBV9 CASSVGGIPKDNEQFF TGTGCCAGCAGCGTAGGGGGAATCCCAAAGGACAATGAGCAGTTCTTC
TRBJ2-7 many - TRBV5-1 CASSLNPGTNEQYF TGCGCCAGCAGCTTGAATCCGGGTACGAACGAGCAGTACTTC
TRBJ1-1 few - TRBV7-8 CASSLDMNTEAFF TGTGCCAGCAGCTTAGACATGAACACTGAAGCTTTCTTT
TRBJ2-3 - - TRBV9 CASSVGTTGTDTQYF TGTGCCAGCAGCGTAGGTACGACAGGCACAGATACGCAGTATTTT
TRBJ2-7 few - TRBV2 CASSEIYVESEQYF TGTGCCAGCAGTGAAATCTACGTGGAGTCCGAGCAGTACTTC
TRBJ1-1 few TRBD1 TRBV29-1 CSVATDRGTVEAFF TGCAGCGTTGCCACGGACAGGGGTACGGTTGAAGCTTTCTTT
TRBJ2-6 - - TRBV7-3 CASSLKAGSGANVLTF TGTGCCAGCAGCTTAAAGGCCGGCTCTGGGGCCAACGTCCTGACTTTC
TRBJ2-4 - - TRBV18 CASSPRDTIAKNIQYF TGTGCCAGCTCACCACGGGACACCATAGCCAAAAACATTCAGTACTTC
TRBJ2-1 few TRBD1 TRBV10-3 CAISDPTGTGGLAEFF TGTGCCATCAGTGATCCGACCGGGACAGGGGGCTTAGCGGAGTTCTTC
TRBJ2-3 many - TRBV28 CASTDGTATDTQYF TGTGCCAGCACCGATGGAACTGCTACAGATACGCAGTATTTT
TRBJ2-2 few - TRBV28 CASSLIEGRNTGELFF TGTGCCAGCAGTTTAATTGAGGGCCGGAACACCGGGGAGCTGTTTTTT
TRBJ2-5 - - TRBV9 CASSVVSGPEETQYF TGTGCCAGCAGCGTAGTTAGCGGCCCTGAAGAGACCCAGTACTTC
TRBJ2-4 - TRBD2 TRBV29-1 CSVHTGGTDIQYF TGCAGCGTCCATACGGGGGGAACTGACATTCAGTACTTC